The clone carrying this T cell receptor (beta chain) has at least ten counts. The antigen remains undetermined. The sample belongs to a study of breast tumors, draining lymph nodes, adjacent tissues. TCRdb ran MiXCR on the multiplex PCR reads and lists one entry per CDR3 protein. Of over 100,000 distinct CDR3 sequences in the sample, about 20% are singletons; the top ten hold just over 2.5%. Study-level results: Luminal-like breast cancer showed significantly greater tumor-nontumor repertoire similarity than basal-like breast cancer did. Tumor TCR diversity was below lymph nodes but above nontumor tissue. The lymph node origin of tumor T cells was framed as consistent with a hypothesis, not demonstrated. Most tumor T cells seemingly derive from lymph node, then expand in tumor.

Samples came from axillary lymph nodes draining the breast cancer. Sequenced: axillary lymph node tissue. The sequence came from a female donor with breast cancer. Some clones in this sample may be carry-over from other donors' samples.

The CDR3 reads CSASRGGRELTPLHF. The CDR3 DNA reads as TGCAGTGCTAGTCGGGGGGGCCGAGAATTGACACCCCTCCACTTT. The chain joins TRBV20-1 to TRBJ1-6, with D possibly TRBD1 on 6 matching bases. The CDR3 is 15 residues long. Germline V gene lookup returns CDR1 DFQATT and CDR2 SNEGSKA (reference sequence). Trimming removed 3 bases from V and 11 bases from J, with 20 bases in between.